This section outlines one T cell receptor beta chain sequence together with its context. Its antigen remains unknown. This record comes from a study of OX40 agonist ivuxolimab in advanced cancers. In the study overall: Treatment of patients was with ivuxolimab, an agonistic anti-OX40 (CD134) antibody. Those treated in dose escalation had hepatocellular carcinoma, melanoma, renal cell cancer or head and neck cancer. Broader study findings: No antigen was identified for the clonally expanded peripheral T cells.

The V end lost 4 bases, the J end lost 4 bases, and 10 bases lay between the germline ends. The CDR3 is 12 amino acids. The V gene's germline CDR1 is SQVTM and CDR2 ANQGSEA. Libraries were prepared by immunoSEQ multiplex PCR; TCRdb keeps only in-frame clonotypes and omits some of them. The repertoire holds some 83,000 clones, with around 90% as singletons. Sequencing was performed on CD4+ or CD8+ T cells sorted from blood, taken in a trial of the OX40 agonist ivuxolimab. This chain connects TRBV29-1 to TRBJ1-2; possible D gene TRBD1, 6 bases. This clonotype originated in an adult with an advanced solid tumor such as melanoma, head and neck, liver or kidney cancer. The CDR3 region has the DNA TGCAGCGTTGTAGGGGGTGGCTATGGCTACACCTTC. Translation: CSVVGGGYGYTF.